The present entry profiles one TCR beta chain with its context. The CDR3 runs to 13 residues. Between the trimmed V and J ends, which lost 0 bases and 8 bases, there was a span of 10 bases. The V gene's germline CDR1 is SEHNR and CDR2 FQNEAQ (reference sequence). This sample was included in a study of blood T cell repertoires in COVID-19. Original methodology: Quantification of nucleated cells was approximated via reference gene primer amplification. Only in-frame clones appear in the TCRdb table, and some are missing; sequencing was by immunoSEQ multiplex PCR. For V, J and clone size, that table is used; D and trimming come from the DNA. The sample includes 250,000 to 350,000 clones, 85% to 90% of them seen just once. Enrollment of patients from Seattle took place during active infection, with longitudinal follow-up.

The sequenced material came from peripheral blood. The sequence was collected from a woman between 45 and 65 years old with COVID-19, enrolled during active disease. This rearrangement joins TRBV7-9 to TRBJ1-2; tentative D call: TRBD1 (6 bases). CDR3 sequence (DNA): TGTGCCAGCAGCTTAGCGGGGGCGGACGGCTACACCTTC. Translating it yields CASSLAGADGYTF.